This TCR beta chain came from a study of persistence of HIV-infected CD4 T cells. This clone was found once. Its target is unknown. CDR1 is MDHEN, CDR2 SYDVKM, per germline. The CDR3 loop spans 15 amino acids. The V end lost 1 base, the J end lost 6 bases, and 12 bases lay between the germline ends. Overlapping HIV-1 Gag 15-mer peptides at approximately 0.96 ug per peptide per mL were used. Memory cells lacking CD40L and CD69 with high CD45RO were sorted. The libraries were made with immunoSEQ version 4 in survey mode. Template was genomic DNA at about 9.3 ng/uL, with up to 1 ug used per sample. Only in-frame clones appear in the TCRdb table, and some are missing; sequencing was by immunoSEQ multiplex PCR. The sample yields 38,000 or so clones, more than 70% seen once.

The chain links TRBV28 to TRBJ2-2; either TRBD1 or TRBD2 may supply D (5 bases each). The sample in question was cultured CD4+ T cells from PBMCs, obtained from a patient who received antiretroviral therapy. The source is an adult with HIV. The donor label of this sample is uncertain. The DNA for the CDR3 is TGTGCCAGCAGTTTATCCGGGGCGCGGTCCGGGGAGCTGTTTTTT. The encoded protein is CASSLSGARSGELFF. The whole variable domain, filled in from reference TRBV28 and TRBJ2-2, reads DVKVTQSSRYLVKRTGEKVFLECVQDMDHENMFWYRQDPGLGLRLIYFSYDVKMKEKGDIPEGYSVSREKKERFSLILESASTNQTSMYLCASSLSGARSGELFFGEGSRLTVL.